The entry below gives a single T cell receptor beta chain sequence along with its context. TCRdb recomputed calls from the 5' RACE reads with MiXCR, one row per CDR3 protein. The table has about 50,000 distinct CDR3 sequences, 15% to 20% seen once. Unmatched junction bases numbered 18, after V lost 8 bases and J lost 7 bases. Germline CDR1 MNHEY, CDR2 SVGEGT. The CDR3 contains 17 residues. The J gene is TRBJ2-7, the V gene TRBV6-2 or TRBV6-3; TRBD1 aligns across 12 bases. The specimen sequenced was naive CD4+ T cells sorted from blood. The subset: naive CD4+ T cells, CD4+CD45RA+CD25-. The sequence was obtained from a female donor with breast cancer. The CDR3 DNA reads TGTGCCAGCGCATCTCACCTACCGGGACAGGGGGCGAGTGAGCAGTACTTC. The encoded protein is CASASHLPGQGASEQYF.